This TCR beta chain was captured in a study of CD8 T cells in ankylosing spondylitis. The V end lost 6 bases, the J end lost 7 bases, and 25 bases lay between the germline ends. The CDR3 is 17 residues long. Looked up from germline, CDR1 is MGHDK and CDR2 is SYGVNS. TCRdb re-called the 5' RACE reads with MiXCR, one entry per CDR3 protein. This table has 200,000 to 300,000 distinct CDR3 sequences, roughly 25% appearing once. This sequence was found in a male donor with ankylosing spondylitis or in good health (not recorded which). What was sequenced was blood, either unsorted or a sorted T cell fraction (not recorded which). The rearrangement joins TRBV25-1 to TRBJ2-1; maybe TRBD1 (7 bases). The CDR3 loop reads CASSKEGLRTGRNEQFF. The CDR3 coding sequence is TGTGCCAGCAGCAAGGAGGGCCTCAGGACAGGAAGGAATGAGCAGTTCTTC.